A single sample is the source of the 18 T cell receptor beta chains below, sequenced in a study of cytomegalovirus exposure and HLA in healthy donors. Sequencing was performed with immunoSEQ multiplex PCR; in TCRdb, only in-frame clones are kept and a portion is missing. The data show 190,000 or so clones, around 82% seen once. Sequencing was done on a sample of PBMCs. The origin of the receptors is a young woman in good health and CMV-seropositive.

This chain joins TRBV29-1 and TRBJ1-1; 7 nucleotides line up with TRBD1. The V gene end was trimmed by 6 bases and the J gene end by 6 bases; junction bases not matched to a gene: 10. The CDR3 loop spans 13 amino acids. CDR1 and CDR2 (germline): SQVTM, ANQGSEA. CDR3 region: CSVLRQGTAEAFF. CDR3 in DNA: TGCAGCGTCCTACGACAGGGTACCGCTGAAGCTTTCTTT.

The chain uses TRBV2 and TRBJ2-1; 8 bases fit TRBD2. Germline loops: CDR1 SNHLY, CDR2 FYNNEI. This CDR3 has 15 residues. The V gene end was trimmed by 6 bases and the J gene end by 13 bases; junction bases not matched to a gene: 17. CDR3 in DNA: TGTGCCAGCAGCGATGATCGGGGGGGGACATACCCCCAGTTCTTC. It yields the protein CASSDDRGGTYPQFF.

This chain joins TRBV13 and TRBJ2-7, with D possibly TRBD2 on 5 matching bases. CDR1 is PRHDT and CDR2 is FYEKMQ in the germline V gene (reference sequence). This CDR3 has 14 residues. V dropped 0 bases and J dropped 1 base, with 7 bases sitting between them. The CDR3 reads CASSLGGDSYEQYF. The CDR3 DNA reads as TGTGCCAGCAGCTTAGGCGGGGATTCCTACGAGCAGTACTTC.

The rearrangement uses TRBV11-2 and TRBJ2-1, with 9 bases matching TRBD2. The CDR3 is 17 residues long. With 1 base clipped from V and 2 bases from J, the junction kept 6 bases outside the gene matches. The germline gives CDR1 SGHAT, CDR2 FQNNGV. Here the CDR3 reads CASSLGSRGGAYNEQFF. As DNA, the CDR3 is TGTGCCAGCAGCTTAGGAAGTCGCGGGGGGGCCTACAATGAGCAGTTCTTC.

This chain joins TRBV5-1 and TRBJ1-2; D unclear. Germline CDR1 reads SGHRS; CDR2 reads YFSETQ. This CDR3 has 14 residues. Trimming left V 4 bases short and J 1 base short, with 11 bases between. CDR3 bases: TGCGCCAGCAGCGCCTATAGACATAACTATGGCTACACCTTC. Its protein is CASSAYRHNYGYTF.

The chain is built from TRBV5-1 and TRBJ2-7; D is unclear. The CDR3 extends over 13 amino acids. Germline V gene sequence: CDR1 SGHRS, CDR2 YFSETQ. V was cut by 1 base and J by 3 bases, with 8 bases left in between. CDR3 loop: CASSLLADYEQYF. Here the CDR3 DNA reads TGCGCCAGCAGCTTGTTGGCGGACTACGAGCAGTACTTC. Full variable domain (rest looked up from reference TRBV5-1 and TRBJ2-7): KAGVTQTPRYLIKTRGQQVTLSCSPISGHRSVSWYQQTPGQGLQFLFEYFSETQRNKGNFPGRFSGRQFSNSRSEMNVSTLELGDSALYLCASSLLADYEQYFGPGTRLTVT.

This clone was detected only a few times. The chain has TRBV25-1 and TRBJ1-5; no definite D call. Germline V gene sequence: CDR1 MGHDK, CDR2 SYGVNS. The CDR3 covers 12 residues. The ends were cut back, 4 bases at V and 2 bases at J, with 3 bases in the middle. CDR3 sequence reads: CASSVGNQPQHF. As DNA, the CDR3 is TGTGCCAGCAGTGTCGGCAATCAGCCCCAGCATTTT.

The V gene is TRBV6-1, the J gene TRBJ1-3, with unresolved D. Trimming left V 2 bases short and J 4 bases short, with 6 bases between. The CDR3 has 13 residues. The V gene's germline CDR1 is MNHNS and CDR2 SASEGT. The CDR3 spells CASSENLGNTIYF. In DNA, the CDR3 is TGTGCCAGCAGTGAAAACTTGGGAAACACCATATATTTT.

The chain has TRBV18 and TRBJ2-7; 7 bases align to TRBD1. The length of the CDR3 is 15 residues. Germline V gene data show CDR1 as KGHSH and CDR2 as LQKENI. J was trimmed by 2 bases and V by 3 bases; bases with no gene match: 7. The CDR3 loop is CASSPIEGQAYEQYF. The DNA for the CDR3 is TGTGCCAGCTCACCTATTGAAGGACAGGCCTACGAGCAGTACTTC. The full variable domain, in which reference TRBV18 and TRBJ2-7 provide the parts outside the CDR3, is NAGVMQNPRHLVRRRGQEARLRCSPMKGHSHVYWYRQLPEEGLKFMVYLQKENIIDESGMPKERFSAEFPKEGPSILRIQQVVRGDSAAYFCASSPIEGQAYEQYFGPGTRLTVT.

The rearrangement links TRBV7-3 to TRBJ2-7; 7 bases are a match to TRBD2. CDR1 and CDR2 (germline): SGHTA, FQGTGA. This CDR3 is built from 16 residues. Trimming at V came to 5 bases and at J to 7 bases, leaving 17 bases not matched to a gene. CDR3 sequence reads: CASSPQVTSSPGEQYF. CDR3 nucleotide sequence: TGTGCCAGCAGCCCCCAAGTGACTAGCTCACCCGGGGAGCAGTACTTC.

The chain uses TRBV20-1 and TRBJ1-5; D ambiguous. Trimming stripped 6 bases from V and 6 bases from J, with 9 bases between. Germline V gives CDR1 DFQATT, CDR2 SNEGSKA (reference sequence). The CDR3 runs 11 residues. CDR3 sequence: CSAPRSQPQHF. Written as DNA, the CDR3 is TGCAGTGCACCTAGGAGTCAGCCCCAGCATTTT.

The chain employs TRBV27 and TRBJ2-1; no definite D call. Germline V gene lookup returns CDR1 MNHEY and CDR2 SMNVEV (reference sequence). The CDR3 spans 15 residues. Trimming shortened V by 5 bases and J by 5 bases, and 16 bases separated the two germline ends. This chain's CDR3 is CASSRTQVFDNEQFF. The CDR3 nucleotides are TGTGCCAGCAGTCGTACGCAGGTATTCGACAATGAGCAGTTCTTC.

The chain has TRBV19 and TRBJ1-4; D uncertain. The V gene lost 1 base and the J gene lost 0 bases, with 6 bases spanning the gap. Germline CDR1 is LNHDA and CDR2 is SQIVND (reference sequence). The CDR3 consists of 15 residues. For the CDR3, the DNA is TGTGCCAGTAGTATAGGAGGCGCAACTAATGAAAAACTGTTTTTT. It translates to CASSIGGATNEKLFF. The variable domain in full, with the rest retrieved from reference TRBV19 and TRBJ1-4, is DGGITQSPKYLFRKEGQNVTLSCEQNLNHDAMYWYRQDPGQGLRLIYYSQIVNDFQKGDIAEGYSVSREKKESFPLTVTSAQKNPTAFYLCASSIGGATNEKLFFGSGTQLSVL.

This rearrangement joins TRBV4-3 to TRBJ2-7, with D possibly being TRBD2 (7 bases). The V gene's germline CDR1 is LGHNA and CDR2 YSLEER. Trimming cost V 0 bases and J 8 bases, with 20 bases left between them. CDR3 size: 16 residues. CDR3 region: CASSQDTRGVGGQQYF. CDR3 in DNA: TGCGCCAGCAGCCAAGATACGAGGGGAGTGGGGGGGCAGCAGTACTTC.

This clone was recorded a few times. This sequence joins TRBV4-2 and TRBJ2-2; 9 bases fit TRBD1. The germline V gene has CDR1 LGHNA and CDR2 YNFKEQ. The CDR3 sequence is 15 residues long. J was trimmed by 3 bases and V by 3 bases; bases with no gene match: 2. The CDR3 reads CASSQTGGYTGELFF. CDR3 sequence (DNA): TGTGCCAGCAGCCAGACAGGGGGTTACACCGGGGAGCTGTTTTTT.

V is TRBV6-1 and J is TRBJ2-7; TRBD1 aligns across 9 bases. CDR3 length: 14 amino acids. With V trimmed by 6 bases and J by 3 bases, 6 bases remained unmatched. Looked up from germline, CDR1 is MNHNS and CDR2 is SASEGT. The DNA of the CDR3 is TGTGCCAGCAGATCCCGGGACAGGGTCTACGAGCAGTACTTC. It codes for CASRSRDRVYEQYF.

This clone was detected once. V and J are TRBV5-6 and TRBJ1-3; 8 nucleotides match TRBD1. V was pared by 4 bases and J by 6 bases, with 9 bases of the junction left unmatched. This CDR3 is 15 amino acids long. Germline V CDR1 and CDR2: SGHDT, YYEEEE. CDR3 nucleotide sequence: TGTGCCAGCAGCGGGAGGACAGGGCTATTAAACACCATATATTTT. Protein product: CASSGRTGLLNTIYF.

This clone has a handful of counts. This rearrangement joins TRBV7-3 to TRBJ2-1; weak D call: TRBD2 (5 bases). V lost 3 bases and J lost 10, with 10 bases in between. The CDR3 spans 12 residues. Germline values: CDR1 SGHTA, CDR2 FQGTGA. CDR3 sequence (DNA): TGTGCCAGCAGCTTCTCAAGCGGCGAGCAGTTCTTC. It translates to CASSFSSGEQFF.